Listed below are T cell receptor beta chains from one sample, sequenced in a study of cytotoxic CD8 clonotypes in ibrutinib-treated CLL. TCRdb keeps only in-frame clones here, not all; method: immunoSEQ multiplex PCR. The table shows about 140,000 clones, with 80% occurring only once. The specimen was PBMCs, collected after 36 months of ibrutinib treatment. The source of these receptors is a human donor with chronic lymphocytic leukemia. Both conserved end residues are part of each CDR3. The order of the fields is CDR3 protein, CDR3 DNA, J gene, clone size, D gene, V gene. The D gene is left open where the match is weak. Size tells how often a clone was seen (once, few, many) or the class of an expanded clone, and some rows leave it out.

CDR3 protein: CASSISGGTGEQYF
CDR3 DNA: TGTGCCAGCAGCATTAGCGGGGGGACGGGCGAGCAGTACTTC
J gene: TRBJ2-7
clone size: .
D gene: TRBD2
V gene: TRBV7-6

CDR3 protein: CASTYGGVYGYTF
CDR3 DNA: TGTGCCAGCACGTACGGGGGCGTCTATGGCTACACCTTC
J gene: TRBJ1-2
clone size: .
D gene: .
V gene: TRBV11-2

CDR3 protein: CASSRVAGVSTDTQYF
CDR3 DNA: TGTGCCAGCTCTCGAGTAGCGGGAGTTAGCACAGATACGCAGTATTTT
J gene: TRBJ2-3
clone size: .
D gene: TRBD2
V gene: TRBV18

CDR3 protein: CASSYSGGEGEQYF
CDR3 DNA: TGTGCCAGCAGTTACTCGGGGGGGGAAGGCGAGCAGTACTTC
J gene: TRBJ2-7
clone size: .
D gene: TRBD2
V gene: TRBV6-5

CDR3 protein: CASSRGYEQYF
CDR3 DNA: TGTGCCAGCAGCCGAGGGTACGAGCAGTACTTC
J gene: TRBJ2-7
clone size: .
D gene: .
V gene: TRBV14

CDR3 protein: CASSSGYTGELFF
CDR3 DNA: TGCGCCAGCAGCTCAGGGTACACCGGGGAGCTGTTTTTT
J gene: TRBJ2-2
clone size: .
D gene: .
V gene: TRBV5-1

CDR3 protein: CAWNRGNTEAFF
CDR3 DNA: TGTGCCTGGAATCGGGGGAACACTGAAGCTTTCTTT
J gene: TRBJ1-1
clone size: .
D gene: .
V gene: TRBV30

CDR3 protein: CAWRGGEYEQYF
CDR3 DNA: TGTGCCTGGAGAGGTGGGGAATACGAGCAGTACTTC
J gene: TRBJ2-7
clone size: .
D gene: .
V gene: TRBV30

CDR3 protein: CASSLGPQNIQYF
CDR3 DNA: TGTGCCAGCAGCTTGGGCCCCCAAAACATTCAGTACTTC
J gene: TRBJ2-4
clone size: .
D gene: .
V gene: TRBV7-2

CDR3 protein: CASSTSGANTDTQYF
CDR3 DNA: TGTGCCAGCAGCACTAGCGGGGCAAACACAGATACGCAGTATTTT
J gene: TRBJ2-3
clone size: .
D gene: TRBD2
V gene: TRBV5-4

CDR3 protein: CSVEAMGQMNTEAFF
CDR3 DNA: TGCAGCGTTGAAGCAATGGGACAAATGAACACTGAAGCTTTCTTT
J gene: TRBJ1-1
clone size: once
D gene: .
V gene: TRBV29-1

CDR3 protein: CAWSKTGGYTEAFF
CDR3 DNA: TGTGCCTGGAGTAAGACCGGTGGGTACACTGAAGCTTTCTTT
J gene: TRBJ1-1
clone size: .
D gene: .
V gene: TRBV30

CDR3 protein: CASSVAGIPYEQYF
CDR3 DNA: TGTGCCAGCAGCGTAGCGGGGATACCCTACGAGCAGTACTTC
J gene: TRBJ2-7
clone size: .
D gene: .
V gene: TRBV9

CDR3 protein: CASSLLSSGGLNEQFF
CDR3 DNA: TGCGCCAGCAGCTTGTTATCTAGCGGGGGGCTCAATGAGCAGTTCTTC
J gene: TRBJ2-1
clone size: .
D gene: TRBD2
V gene: TRBV5-1

CDR3 protein: CASSLANEQYF
CDR3 DNA: TGTGCCAGCAGCTTAGCGAACGAGCAGTACTTC
J gene: TRBJ2-7
clone size: .
D gene: .
V gene: TRBV7-2

CDR3 protein: CASSLSGGSTDTQYF
CDR3 DNA: TGTGCCAGCAGCTTATCAGGCGGAAGCACAGATACGCAGTATTTT
J gene: TRBJ2-3
clone size: .
D gene: .
V gene: TRBV7-3

CDR3 protein: CASSPPGQPLGYTF
CDR3 DNA: TGTGCCAGCAGTCCCCCGGGACAACCGCTTGGCTACACCTTC
J gene: TRBJ1-2
clone size: .
D gene: .
V gene: TRBV6-5

CDR3 protein: CASSPDLPSGNTIYF
CDR3 DNA: TGTGCCAGCTCCCCCGATCTCCCTTCTGGAAACACCATATATTTT
J gene: TRBJ1-3
clone size: .
D gene: .
V gene: TRBV18

CDR3 protein: CATHPAGFSYEQYF
CDR3 DNA: TGTGCCACCCACCCAGCAGGTTTTTCCTACGAGCAGTACTTC
J gene: TRBJ2-7
clone size: .
D gene: .
V gene: TRBV10-3

CDR3 protein: CASSLQGPEREQYF
CDR3 DNA: TGTGCCAGCAGTTTACAGGGGCCCGAGCGGGAGCAGTACTTC
J gene: TRBJ2-7
clone size: .
D gene: .
V gene: TRBV27

CDR3 protein: CASSVGVGWANVLTF
CDR3 DNA: TGTGCCAGCAGCGTAGGAGTCGGGTGGGCCAACGTCCTGACTTTC
J gene: TRBJ2-6
clone size: .
D gene: .
V gene: TRBV9

CDR3 protein: CASSLNPLYEQYF
CDR3 DNA: TGCGCCAGCAGCTTGAATCCTCTCTACGAGCAGTACTTC
J gene: TRBJ2-7
clone size: .
D gene: .
V gene: TRBV5-1

CDR3 protein: CASSPGLNTEAFF
CDR3 DNA: TGTGCCAGCTCACCAGGGTTGAACACTGAAGCTTTCTTT
J gene: TRBJ1-1
clone size: .
D gene: .
V gene: TRBV18

CDR3 protein: CASSPRSPYEQYF
CDR3 DNA: TGTGCCAGCAGCCCACGGTCTCCCTACGAGCAGTACTTC
J gene: TRBJ2-7
clone size: .
D gene: .
V gene: TRBV13

CDR3 protein: CSVDGYEQFF
CDR3 DNA: TGCAGCGTTGATGGGTATGAGCAGTTCTTC
J gene: TRBJ2-1
clone size: few
D gene: .
V gene: TRBV29-1

CDR3 protein: CASSPPGLASEQFF
CDR3 DNA: TGTGCCAGCTCACCACCGGGACTAGCCTCCGAGCAGTTCTTC
J gene: TRBJ2-1
clone size: .
D gene: TRBD2
V gene: TRBV18